A single sample is the source of the 17 T cell receptor beta chains below, sequenced in a study of PD-L1 blockade in urothelial cancer (dated by TCRdb to 2016 to 2017). Taken with the paper, the label for time point translates to: pretreatment peripheral blood. Libraries came from the immunoSEQ multiplex PCR assay. Drawn from immuneACCESS, this table holds only the in-frame rearrangements with V and J called that TCRdb kept. Clones are partly lost; checked studies trace under half to an unresolved V gene and leave the rest unexplained. In this sample the table shows tens of thousands of clones, 90% of which occur a single time. Approximately 1.5% of the sample is held by the ten biggest clonotypes. The source was PBMCs, collected around atezolizumab (anti-PD-L1) treatment. The source is a man aged 60 to 75 with urothelial cancer.

The chain joins TRBV7-2 to TRBJ1-2; the D is unclear. V dropped 5 bases and J dropped 5 bases, with 15 bases sitting between them. The CDR3 spans 14 residues. The germline V gene encodes CDR1 SGHTA and CDR2 FQGNSA. This chain's CDR3 is CASSKPGKIYGYTF. The CDR3 DNA sequence: TGTGCCAGCAGCAAACCGGGAAAGATTTATGGCTACACCTTC.

This clone turned up a few times. The genes are TRBV10-3 and TRBJ1-5; D may be TRBD1 (6 bases). Trimming removed 0 bases from V and 7 bases from J, with 10 bases in between. The germline V gene encodes CDR1 ENHRY and CDR2 SYGVKD. The CDR3 is made up of 14 amino acids. As DNA, the CDR3 is TGTGCCATCAGTGAGTCGACAGGAAACCAGCCCCAGCATTTT. Translated: CAISESTGNQPQHF.

The chain is built from TRBV19 and TRBJ2-1; 13 positions match TRBD2. V dropped 1 base and J dropped 9; count of bases not matched to a gene: 9. CDR3 length equals 17 residues. CDR1 and CDR2 (germline): LNHDA, SQIVND (reference sequence). The CDR3: CASSIGTSGGDRREQFF. The DNA for the CDR3 is TGTGCCAGTAGTATAGGGACTAGCGGGGGTGATAGGCGTGAGCAGTTCTTC.

The genes are TRBV6-5 and TRBJ2-7; the match to TRBD1 covers 10 bases. Germline lookup yields CDR1 MNHEY and CDR2 SVGAGI. The CDR3 covers 15 residues. J gave up 6 bases and V 0 bases, and 5 bases lay outside the gene matches. The CDR3 DNA reads as TGTGCCAGCAGTTACTCGGACAGGGGGTTGAGCGAGCAGTACTTC. Translating gives CASSYSDRGLSEQYF.

This chain links TRBV27 with TRBJ2-7; perhaps TRBD1 as D (5 bases). Germline V lookup: CDR1 MNHEY, CDR2 SMNVEV (reference sequence). This CDR3 comprises 14 residues. V lost 3 bases and J lost 0, with 9 bases in between. CDR3 nucleotide sequence: TGTGCCAGCAGTTTCAGGGATAGCTCCTACGAGCAGTACTTC. Its translation: CASSFRDSSYEQYF.

V and J are TRBV13 and TRBJ1-2; perhaps TRBD1 as D (6 bases). The germline V gene has CDR1 PRHDT and CDR2 FYEKMQ (reference sequence). Trimming pared 0 bases from V and 7 bases from J, leaving 12 bases between. This CDR3 spans 14 amino acids. CDR3 in DNA: TGTGCCAGCAGCTTAGGGGACAGAAACCTTGGCTACACCTTC. Its translation is CASSLGDRNLGYTF.

The chain has TRBV6-1 and TRBJ1-2; 9 bases line up with TRBD1. The germline V gene encodes CDR1 MNHNS and CDR2 SASEGT. V gave up 7 bases and J gave up 4 bases; unmatched junction bases: 4. The length of the CDR3 is 13 residues. CDR3 sequence (DNA): TGTGCCAGCACCAGACAGGGGGGCTATGGCTACACCTTC. Its translation: CASTRQGGYGYTF.

This chain joins TRBV7-2 and TRBJ2-1; 7 bases match TRBD1. CDR1 is SGHTA and CDR2 is FQGNSA in the germline V gene. V shed 1 base and J 10 bases; nucleotides not matched to a gene: 4. The CDR3 loop spans 13 amino acids. The chain's CDR3 is CASSLEGAGEQFF. DNA of the CDR3: TGTGCCAGCAGCTTAGAGGGGGCTGGAGAGCAGTTCTTC.

V gene TRBV5-6 combines with J gene TRBJ1-5; perhaps TRBD1 as D (6 bases). The CDR3 consists of 13 residues. CDR1 and CDR2 (germline): SGHDT, YYEEEE. Trimming left V 0 bases short and J 6 bases short, with 7 bases between. This CDR3 is CASSLGTVQPQHF. The DNA for the CDR3 is TGTGCCAGCAGCTTGGGGACAGTTCAGCCCCAGCATTTT.

The chain uses TRBV18 and TRBJ2-3; 9 bases are a match to TRBD1. With V trimmed by 0 bases and J by 4 bases, 5 bases remained unmatched. CDR3 length: 16 residues. Germline CDR1 KGHSH, CDR2 LQKENI. CDR3 loop: CASSPPGQGVADTQYF. The CDR3 nucleotides read TGTGCCAGCTCACCACCGGGACAGGGTGTGGCAGATACGCAGTATTTT.

This sequence joins TRBV28 and TRBJ1-3; the match to TRBD1 covers 8 bases. Germline CDR1 reads MDHEN; CDR2 reads SYDVKM. There are 16 residues in the CDR3. The V and J ends lost 3 bases and 4 bases, in that order; junction bases with no gene match: 8. CDR3 loop: CASSFSSTGVGNTIYF. The CDR3 coding sequence is TGTGCCAGCAGTTTCTCCTCGACAGGGGTGGGAAACACCATATATTTT.

This clone was observed a single time. The rearrangement joins TRBV6-6 to TRBJ1-2, with a weak D call TRBD1 (6 bases). V was trimmed by 6 bases and J by 8 bases, leaving 13 bases between them. The CDR3 totals 12 residues. Germline-derived CDR1 and CDR2 are MNHNY and SVGAGI (reference sequence). CDR3 sequence reads: CASSPWTVGYTF. In nucleotides, the CDR3 is TGTGCCAGCAGCCCTTGGACAGTAGGCTACACCTTC.

The V and J genes are TRBV7-9 and TRBJ1-1; tentatively, D is TRBD1 (6 bases). Deletions cut 5 bases from V and 11 bases from J, with 21 bases between. This CDR3 comprises 14 residues. CDR1 and CDR2 (germline): SEHNR, FQNEAQ (reference sequence). The CDR3 protein is CASSPRGGATAAFF. The DNA of the CDR3 is TGTGCCAGCAGCCCCCGGGGGGGGGCTACGGCGGCTTTCTTT.

The chain employs TRBV19 and TRBJ1-5; no definite D call. CDR1 LNHDA and CDR2 SQIVND come from the germline V gene (reference sequence). The CDR3 extends over 12 amino acids. The ends were cut back, 2 bases at V and 6 bases at J, with 5 bases in the middle. This chain's CDR3 is CASSIPGQPQHF. The CDR3 DNA follows: TGTGCCAGTAGTATACCCGGTCAGCCCCAGCATTTT. The full variable domain, in which reference TRBV19 and TRBJ1-5 provide the parts outside the CDR3, is DGGITQSPKYLFRKEGQNVTLSCEQNLNHDAMYWYRQDPGQGLRLIYYSQIVNDFQKGDIAEGYSVSREKKESFPLTVTSAQKNPTAFYLCASSIPGQPQHFGDGTRLSIL.

The V call is TRBV5-4, the J call TRBJ2-3, with TRBD2 matching over 9 bases. J lost 4 bases, V lost 0 bases, and 9 bases had no gene match. Per germline, CDR1 SGHNT and CDR2 YYREEE (reference sequence). The CDR3 is made up of 17 amino acids. CDR3 DNA: TGTGCCAGCAGCTTGGCCCGGCGGGGGGGCGGTGCAGATACGCAGTATTTT. Translated, it gives CASSLARRGGGADTQYF.

This clone was recorded once. CDR3 nucleotides: TGTGCCAGCAGCGCCCCAGGGAATCAGCCCCAGCATTTT. Translated, it gives CASSAPGNQPQHF. The gene calls are TRBV7-2 and TRBJ1-5, with a weak D call TRBD1 (5 bases). CDR3 size: 13 residues. V was cut by 5 bases and J by 4 bases, with 9 bases left in between. Germline assignment: CDR1 SGHTA and CDR2 FQGNSA.

This chain joins TRBV7-2 and TRBJ2-3, with D possibly being TRBD2 (5 bases). This CDR3 has 16 amino acids. CDR1 is SGHTA, CDR2 FQGNSA, per germline. The germline V and J ends were trimmed by 1 base and 1 base, with 12 bases remaining between them. In DNA form, the CDR3 reads TGTGCCAGCAGCTTAGTTGTAGGGCGGGGCACAGATACGCAGTATTTT. Its protein product is CASSLVVGRGTDTQYF. Drawing the rest from reference TRBV7-2 and TRBJ2-3, the complete variable domain is GAGVSQSPSNKVTEKGKDVELRCDPISGHTALYWYRQSLGQGLEFLIYFQGNSAPDKSGLPSDRFSAERTGGSVSTLTIQRTQQEDSAVYLCASSLVVGRGTDTQYFGPGTRLTVL.